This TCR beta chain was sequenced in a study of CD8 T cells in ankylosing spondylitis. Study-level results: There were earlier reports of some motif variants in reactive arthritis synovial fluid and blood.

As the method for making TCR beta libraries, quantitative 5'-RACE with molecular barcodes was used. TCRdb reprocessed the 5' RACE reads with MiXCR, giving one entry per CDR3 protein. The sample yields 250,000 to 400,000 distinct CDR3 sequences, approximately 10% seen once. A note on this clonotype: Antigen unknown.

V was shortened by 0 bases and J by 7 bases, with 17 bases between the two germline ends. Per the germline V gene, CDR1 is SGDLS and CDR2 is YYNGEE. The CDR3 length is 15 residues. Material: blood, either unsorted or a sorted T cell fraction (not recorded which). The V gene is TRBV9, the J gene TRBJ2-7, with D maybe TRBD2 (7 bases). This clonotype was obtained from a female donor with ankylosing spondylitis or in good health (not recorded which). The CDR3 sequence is CASSVGTAGAGEQYF. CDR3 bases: TGTGCCAGCAGCGTAGGAACCGCGGGGGCGGGGGAGCAGTACTTC.